The rows below give T cell receptor beta chains drawn from one sample of a study of shared clonotypes between healthy human individuals. Repertoires were generated with immunoSEQ multiplex PCR, while TCRdb's copy carries only in-frame clones and drops some. The sample lists 2 million to 3 million clones, approximately 90% seen once, with roughly 0.14% in the top ten. Sequenced sample: naive CD4+ T cells sorted from blood. These receptors all come from a man between 18 and 35 years old in good health. The CDR3 runs from the conserved cysteine through the conserved F or W. A D gene is named only where the DNA matches it firmly. Not all rows give a size; the values are once, few, many and, for expanded clones, a class.

cdr3_length: 15
v_call: TRBV2
clone_size: .
d_call: .
j_call: TRBJ2-2
cdr3_aa: CASSLSRTNTGELFF
cdr3_nt: TGTGCCAGCAGTTTAAGTAGGACTAACACCGGGGAGCTGTTTTTT

cdr3_length: 16
v_call: TRBV7-8
clone_size: .
d_call: TRBD2
j_call: TRBJ2-1
cdr3_aa: CASSQTDWGGSIEQFF
cdr3_nt: TGTGCCAGCAGCCAGACAGACTGGGGCGGGAGTATTGAGCAGTTCTTC

cdr3_length: 14
v_call: TRBV15
clone_size: .
d_call: .
j_call: TRBJ2-3
cdr3_aa: CATSRDPSTDTQYF
cdr3_nt: TGTGCCACCAGCAGAGACCCAAGCACAGATACGCAGTATTTT

cdr3_length: 13
v_call: TRBV6-5
clone_size: few
d_call: .
j_call: TRBJ1-1
cdr3_aa: CASSYGARFEAFF
cdr3_nt: TGTGCCAGCAGTTATGGGGCCAGGTTTGAAGCTTTCTTT

cdr3_length: 17
v_call: TRBV5-1
clone_size: .
d_call: TRBD1
j_call: TRBJ1-3
cdr3_aa: CASSADAQGAAGNTIYF
cdr3_nt: TGCGCCAGCAGCGCTGACGCACAGGGGGCAGCTGGAAACACCATATATTTT

cdr3_length: 13
v_call: TRBV6-1
clone_size: .
d_call: TRBD1
j_call: TRBJ1-2
cdr3_aa: CASWTGANYGYTF
cdr3_nt: TGTGCCAGCTGGACAGGGGCTAACTATGGCTACACCTTC

cdr3_length: 12
v_call: TRBV29-1
clone_size: few
d_call: .
j_call: TRBJ1-1
cdr3_aa: CSVRDGDTEAFF
cdr3_nt: TGCAGCGTTAGGGACGGGGACACTGAAGCTTTCTTT

cdr3_length: 14
v_call: TRBV5-5
clone_size: .
d_call: .
j_call: TRBJ1-1
cdr3_aa: CASSLGGGDTEAFF
cdr3_nt: TGTGCCAGCAGCCTCGGAGGTGGGGACACTGAAGCTTTCTTT

cdr3_length: 15
v_call: TRBV30
clone_size: .
d_call: .
j_call: TRBJ1-4
cdr3_aa: CAWSVPSPGAEKLFF
cdr3_nt: TGTGCCTGGAGTGTACCGTCCCCAGGGGCGGAAAAACTGTTTTTT

cdr3_length: 14
v_call: TRBV5-1
clone_size: .
d_call: .
j_call: TRBJ2-7
cdr3_aa: CASSLGHTASEQYF
cdr3_nt: TGCGCCAGCAGCTTAGGACATACGGCCTCCGAGCAGTACTTC

cdr3_length: 15
v_call: TRBV6-5
clone_size: .
d_call: TRBD1
j_call: TRBJ2-1
cdr3_aa: CASSPGTGGWNEQFF
cdr3_nt: TGTGCCAGCAGCCCCGGGACAGGGGGATGGAATGAGCAGTTCTTC

cdr3_length: 18
v_call: TRBV5-4
clone_size: .
d_call: .
j_call: TRBJ1-2
cdr3_aa: CASSSPRRGPFSDDGYTF
cdr3_nt: TGTGCCAGCAGCTCCCCTCGTCGGGGGCCATTTTCAGACGATGGCTACACCTTC

cdr3_length: 18
v_call: TRBV5-1
clone_size: .
d_call: .
j_call: TRBJ2-3
cdr3_aa: CASSLSAEYPFLTDTQYF
cdr3_nt: TGCGCCAGCAGCTTGTCGGCAGAATACCCGTTTTTGACAGATACGCAGTATTTT

cdr3_length: 13
v_call: TRBV6-5
clone_size: .
d_call: .
j_call: TRBJ2-2
cdr3_aa: CASSYSGSGELFF
cdr3_nt: TGTGCCAGCAGTTACTCAGGTTCCGGGGAGCTGTTTTTT

cdr3_length: 14
v_call: TRBV27
clone_size: .
d_call: .
j_call: TRBJ2-7
cdr3_aa: CASSPRLEFYEQYF
cdr3_nt: TGTGCCAGCAGCCCCCGGCTAGAGTTCTACGAGCAGTACTTC

cdr3_length: 19
v_call: TRBV2
clone_size: .
d_call: TRBD1
j_call: TRBJ1-6
cdr3_aa: CASSEQGGGLGSYNSPLHF
cdr3_nt: TGTGCCAGCAGTGAACAGGGGGGGGGACTGGGCTCCTATAATTCACCCCTCCACTTT

cdr3_length: 16
v_call: TRBV4-1
clone_size: once
d_call: TRBD2
j_call: TRBJ2-7
cdr3_aa: CASSQESGNALYEQYF
cdr3_nt: TGCGCCAGCAGCCAGGAAAGCGGGAACGCTCTTTACGAGCAGTACTTC